These T cell receptor beta chains were read from a single sample in a study of post-analysis software for immune sequencing data. TCRdb processed the PCR reads anew with MiXCR; each CDR3 protein has one entry. The profile shows hundreds of thousands of distinct CDR3 sequences, 25% to 30% of them singletons. Source material: blood. Receptors originate from a girl aged 5-17 years with multiple sclerosis. CDR3s include the opening cysteine and the closing phenylalanine or tryptophan. Fields, in order: D gene, J gene, V gene, clone size, CDR3 DNA, CDR3 protein. A D gene is named only where the DNA matches it firmly. Clone size, where shown, is once, few, many, or a class for clones that have expanded.

D gene: -
J gene: TRBJ1-5
V gene: TRBV27
clone size: few
CDR3 DNA: TGTGCCAGCAGCCTCGACAGGAATTCTCAGCCCCAGCATTTT
CDR3 protein: CASSLDRNSQPQHF

D gene: -
J gene: TRBJ2-2
V gene: TRBV6-2/TRBV6-3
clone size: few
CDR3 DNA: TGTGCCAGCAGAAATACAGGGAACACCGGGGAGCTGTTTTTT
CDR3 protein: CASRNTGNTGELFF

D gene: TRBD2
J gene: TRBJ2-7
V gene: TRBV7-2
clone size: few
CDR3 DNA: TGTGCCAGCAGCTTATGGGCGGGAGATAATTACGAGCAGTACTTC
CDR3 protein: CASSLWAGDNYEQYF

D gene: TRBD1
J gene: TRBJ1-1
V gene: TRBV20-1
clone size: -
CDR3 DNA: TGCAGTGCTATTTCAGGGGGGAACACTGAAGCTTTCTTT
CDR3 protein: CSAISGGNTEAFF

D gene: -
J gene: TRBJ1-2
V gene: TRBV6-5
clone size: -
CDR3 DNA: TGTGCCAGCAGGCGAACCCCGGGACGGAGTAACTATGGCTACACCTTC
CDR3 protein: CASRRTPGRSNYGYTF

D gene: TRBD1
J gene: TRBJ2-1
V gene: TRBV28
clone size: few
CDR3 DNA: TGTGCCAGCAGACTACGAGGGACAGGGCGAACGTTCTTC
CDR3 protein: CASRLRGTGRTFF

D gene: -
J gene: TRBJ2-6
V gene: TRBV11-2
clone size: -
CDR3 DNA: TGTGCCAGCAGCTTAGCGTTCGTAGGACTACCTGGGGCCAACGTCCTGACTTTC
CDR3 protein: CASSLAFVGLPGANVLTF

D gene: -
J gene: TRBJ2-7
V gene: TRBV25-1
clone size: -
CDR3 DNA: TGTGCCAGCAGTGGGTCAGGGACTTACTCCTACGAGCAGTACTTC
CDR3 protein: CASSGSGTYSYEQYF

D gene: TRBD1
J gene: TRBJ1-2
V gene: TRBV7-2
clone size: few
CDR3 DNA: TGTGCCAGCAGCTTTAGTACAGGGGTCTACACCTTC
CDR3 protein: CASSFSTGVYTF

D gene: TRBD1
J gene: TRBJ1-1
V gene: TRBV29-1
clone size: -
CDR3 DNA: TGCAGCGTGGACAGGGGGGCGGGCACTGAAGCTTTCTTT
CDR3 protein: CSVDRGAGTEAFF

D gene: TRBD2
J gene: TRBJ2-1
V gene: TRBV11-1
clone size: -
CDR3 DNA: TGTGCCAGCAGCTTTGGAGCGGGGCGGGATGAGCAGTTCTTC
CDR3 protein: CASSFGAGRDEQFF

D gene: TRBD1
J gene: TRBJ2-1
V gene: TRBV6-2/TRBV6-3
clone size: few
CDR3 DNA: TGTGCCAGCAGCCGGGCGACAGGGGGGAGCTCCTACAATGAGCAGTTCTTC
CDR3 protein: CASSRATGGSSYNEQFF

D gene: -
J gene: TRBJ1-4
V gene: TRBV5-6
clone size: -
CDR3 DNA: TGTGCCAGCAGCCGTCCGGAGATTAATGAAAAACTGTTTTTT
CDR3 protein: CASSRPEINEKLFF

D gene: -
J gene: TRBJ2-3
V gene: TRBV6-2/TRBV6-3
clone size: few
CDR3 DNA: TGTGCCAGCAGCCACAACCAGACTAGTTGGACAGATACGCAGTATTTT
CDR3 protein: CASSHNQTSWTDTQYF

D gene: -
J gene: TRBJ2-1
V gene: TRBV20-1
clone size: many
CDR3 DNA: TGCAGTGCGGGCAGGGTTGACAATGAGCAGTTCTTC
CDR3 protein: CSAGRVDNEQFF

D gene: TRBD1
J gene: TRBJ2-7
V gene: TRBV20-1
clone size: -
CDR3 DNA: TGCAGTGCCACGACGGCAGGGGGCTTTGGTTACGAGCAGTACTTC
CDR3 protein: CSATTAGGFGYEQYF

D gene: -
J gene: TRBJ2-7
V gene: TRBV5-1
clone size: many
CDR3 DNA: TGCGCCAGCAGCTTGGCCGGGCAGGGACGCTACGAGCAGTACTTC
CDR3 protein: CASSLAGQGRYEQYF

D gene: -
J gene: TRBJ2-5
V gene: TRBV24-1
clone size: -
CDR3 DNA: TGTGCCACCAGTGATCCCCGTGGGGGGCCCGAGACCCAGTACTTC
CDR3 protein: CATSDPRGGPETQYF

D gene: TRBD2
J gene: TRBJ2-3
V gene: TRBV6-1
clone size: many
CDR3 DNA: TGTGCCAGCAGTAAAGGACTAGCGATCCCTCCAGATACGCAGTATTTT
CDR3 protein: CASSKGLAIPPDTQYF

D gene: -
J gene: TRBJ2-4
V gene: TRBV5-5
clone size: -
CDR3 DNA: TGTGCCAGCAGCTTGTACGGGGAACCTGAGAACATTCAGTACTTC
CDR3 protein: CASSLYGEPENIQYF

D gene: -
J gene: TRBJ2-1
V gene: TRBV27
clone size: -
CDR3 DNA: TGTGACAGCAATTTGTTTAGGTCTCTAGGGGGAAATGAGCAGTTCTTC
CDR3 protein: CDSNLFRSLGGNEQFF

D gene: -
J gene: TRBJ2-7
V gene: TRBV7-9
clone size: few
CDR3 DNA: TGTGCCAGCAGCGGCAGTTCGGCAGGGAGCTACGAGCAGTACTTC
CDR3 protein: CASSGSSAGSYEQYF

D gene: -
J gene: TRBJ2-1
V gene: TRBV10-3
clone size: -
CDR3 DNA: TGTGCCATCAGTGAGTCGAGGACAGGGATTCGGCGGGAGACCCAGTTCTTC
CDR3 protein: CAISESRTGIRRETQFF

D gene: -
J gene: TRBJ2-7
V gene: TRBV11-2
clone size: -
CDR3 DNA: TGTGCCAGCAGCAGGGACTTCCTTTACAATGAGCAGTACTTC
CDR3 protein: CASSRDFLYNEQYF

D gene: TRBD1
J gene: TRBJ1-1
V gene: TRBV29-1
clone size: -
CDR3 DNA: TGCAGCGTTGAAAGAACCGGGACAGGGGAAGCTTTCTTT
CDR3 protein: CSVERTGTGEAFF

D gene: -
J gene: TRBJ2-3
V gene: TRBV20-1
clone size: many
CDR3 DNA: TGCAGTGCCCCCCCCTCCACAGATACGCAGTATTTT
CDR3 protein: CSAPPSTDTQYF

D gene: -
J gene: TRBJ2-7
V gene: TRBV7-2
clone size: -
CDR3 DNA: TGTGCCAGCAGCTTAGCGAGGTCAGGCGAGCAGTACTTC
CDR3 protein: CASSLARSGEQYF

D gene: -
J gene: TRBJ1-4
V gene: TRBV20-1
clone size: few
CDR3 DNA: TGCAGTGCTAGGGGGATCTCGGTTGCAACTAATGAAAAACTGTTTTTT
CDR3 protein: CSARGISVATNEKLFF

D gene: TRBD2
J gene: TRBJ2-7
V gene: TRBV7-9
clone size: few
CDR3 DNA: TGTGCCAGCAGCTCCAACCTAGCGGGATCTAGTGTCTACGAGCAGTACTTC
CDR3 protein: CASSSNLAGSSVYEQYF

D gene: -
J gene: TRBJ2-3
V gene: TRBV6-5
clone size: -
CDR3 DNA: TGTGCCACCCAAGGGCTGGGAGTGGGCACAGATACGCAGTATTTT
CDR3 protein: CATQGLGVGTDTQYF

D gene: -
J gene: TRBJ2-3
V gene: TRBV7-2
clone size: few
CDR3 DNA: TGTGCCAGCAGCTTAGCCCCGCCGCGGGGCGGCACAGATACGCAGTATTTT
CDR3 protein: CASSLAPPRGGTDTQYF

D gene: -
J gene: TRBJ1-4
V gene: TRBV7-2
clone size: -
CDR3 DNA: TGTGCCAGCAGCTACATTTTGGGAGAAAAACTGTTTTTT
CDR3 protein: CASSYILGEKLFF

D gene: -
J gene: TRBJ1-1
V gene: TRBV10-3
clone size: -
CDR3 DNA: TGTGCCATCAGGGGTGGGGCCCAGAACACTGAAGCTTTCTTT
CDR3 protein: CAIRGGAQNTEAFF

D gene: -
J gene: TRBJ2-5
V gene: TRBV7-2
clone size: -
CDR3 DNA: TGTGCCAGCAGCCCAAATTACAATGAGCAGTACTTC
CDR3 protein: CASSPNYNEQYF

D gene: -
J gene: TRBJ2-1
V gene: TRBV7-9
clone size: -
CDR3 DNA: TGTGCCAGCAGCTTAGGGCCGACTGAGCAGTTCTTC
CDR3 protein: CASSLGPTEQFF

D gene: TRBD2
J gene: TRBJ2-1
V gene: TRBV6-1
clone size: -
CDR3 DNA: TGTGCCAGCAGTGAATTCTGGGGGACTAGACAATACAATGAGCAGTTCTTC
CDR3 protein: CASSEFWGTRQYNEQFF

D gene: TRBD1
J gene: TRBJ2-1
V gene: TRBV10-3
clone size: -
CDR3 DNA: TGTGCCATCAGTGAGTCTGGGACAGGGTACAATGAGCAGTTCTTC
CDR3 protein: CAISESGTGYNEQFF

D gene: TRBD1
J gene: TRBJ2-2
V gene: TRBV20-1
clone size: -
CDR3 DNA: TGCAGTGCTAGACAACAGGGGGCGCACACCGGGGAGCTGTTTTTT
CDR3 protein: CSARQQGAHTGELFF

D gene: -
J gene: TRBJ2-7
V gene: TRBV7-7
clone size: few
CDR3 DNA: TGTGCCAGCAGCTTAAGGGTGTCTGGGGAGCAGTACTTC
CDR3 protein: CASSLRVSGEQYF

D gene: TRBD2
J gene: TRBJ2-1
V gene: TRBV6-6
clone size: -
CDR3 DNA: TGTGCCAGCACCCAAGAGAGGCTAGCGGGGCGCAATGAGCAGTTCTTC
CDR3 protein: CASTQERLAGRNEQFF

D gene: -
J gene: TRBJ2-3
V gene: TRBV10-3
clone size: many
CDR3 DNA: TGTGCCATCAGTCAAGGGACTAGCACAGATACGCAGTATTTT
CDR3 protein: CAISQGTSTDTQYF

D gene: -
J gene: TRBJ1-5
V gene: TRBV20-1
clone size: once
CDR3 DNA: TGCAGTGCTCATCAGGGGAGCAATCAGCCCCAGCATTTT
CDR3 protein: CSAHQGSNQPQHF

D gene: TRBD1
J gene: TRBJ1-5
V gene: TRBV28
clone size: -
CDR3 DNA: TGTGCCAGCAGTATGGACAGGTACAATCAGCCCCAGCATTTT
CDR3 protein: CASSMDRYNQPQHF

D gene: -
J gene: TRBJ2-1
V gene: TRBV4-3
clone size: many
CDR3 DNA: TGCGCCAGCAGCCGCGACCGTGTCTCCTACAATGAGCAGTTCTTC
CDR3 protein: CASSRDRVSYNEQFF

D gene: -
J gene: TRBJ2-3
V gene: TRBV29-1
clone size: many
CDR3 DNA: TGCAGCGTTGAACGAGGGCTGGGGGGTGATACGCAGTATTTT
CDR3 protein: CSVERGLGGDTQYF

D gene: -
J gene: TRBJ2-1
V gene: TRBV25-1
clone size: -
CDR3 DNA: TGTGCCAGCAGTCCTAAAAGGTGGGCGGCAATTAGTCCCAATGAGCAGTTCTTC
CDR3 protein: CASSPKRWAAISPNEQFF

D gene: TRBD2
J gene: TRBJ2-5
V gene: TRBV7-2
clone size: many
CDR3 DNA: TGTGCCAGCAGCCCCACTAGCGGGTGGCAAGAGACCCAGTACTTC
CDR3 protein: CASSPTSGWQETQYF

D gene: TRBD2
J gene: TRBJ2-1
V gene: TRBV5-1
clone size: -
CDR3 DNA: TGCGCCAGCAGCTTGGATACTAGCGGGAGATACAATGAGCAGTTCTTC
CDR3 protein: CASSLDTSGRYNEQFF

D gene: -
J gene: TRBJ1-1
V gene: TRBV9
clone size: -
CDR3 DNA: TGTGCCAGCAGCGTAGCTGCAGGGATGAACACTGAAGCTTTCTTT
CDR3 protein: CASSVAAGMNTEAFF

D gene: TRBD2
J gene: TRBJ2-5
V gene: TRBV4-1
clone size: few
CDR3 DNA: TGCGCCAGCAGCCAAGAGGGACTAGCGGGAGAGACCCAGTACTTC
CDR3 protein: CASSQEGLAGETQYF

D gene: TRBD2
J gene: TRBJ2-3
V gene: TRBV4-2
clone size: -
CDR3 DNA: TGTGCCAGCAGCCAAGATGGAGTAGCGGGGGGCACGCAGTATTTT
CDR3 protein: CASSQDGVAGGTQYF

D gene: -
J gene: TRBJ1-1
V gene: TRBV5-4
clone size: -
CDR3 DNA: TGTGCCAGCAGCTCACGGGGGGGGCTAGGCACTGAAGCTTTCTTT
CDR3 protein: CASSSRGGLGTEAFF

D gene: -
J gene: TRBJ1-3
V gene: TRBV6-5
clone size: -
CDR3 DNA: TGTGCCAGCAGTGCCTCGGGGGGTACGGGAAACACCATATATTTT
CDR3 protein: CASSASGGTGNTIYF

D gene: -
J gene: TRBJ1-6
V gene: TRBV12-3/TRBV12-4
clone size: few
CDR3 DNA: TGTGCCAGCAGTGATCCCGTCGGCTCCTATAATTCACCCCTCCACTTT
CDR3 protein: CASSDPVGSYNSPLHF

D gene: TRBD1
J gene: TRBJ2-1
V gene: TRBV29-1
clone size: many
CDR3 DNA: TGCAGCGTTCCGGGACAGGGGTCCACCTACAATGAGCAGTTCTTC
CDR3 protein: CSVPGQGSTYNEQFF

D gene: -
J gene: TRBJ1-1
V gene: TRBV6-5
clone size: -
CDR3 DNA: TGTGCCAGCATGCGCCATAGTGAGTCTGAAGCTTTCTTT
CDR3 protein: CASMRHSESEAFF

D gene: -
J gene: TRBJ2-5
V gene: TRBV7-9
clone size: few
CDR3 DNA: TGTGCCAGCAGGCAAGGGCCTAAAGAGACCCAGTACTTC
CDR3 protein: CASRQGPKETQYF

D gene: -
J gene: TRBJ2-1
V gene: TRBV28
clone size: -
CDR3 DNA: TGTGCCAGCAGAAGACTCCACAGGGAGGGACCCTACAATGAGCAGTTCTTC
CDR3 protein: CASRRLHREGPYNEQFF

D gene: TRBD1
J gene: TRBJ1-2
V gene: TRBV20-1
clone size: few
CDR3 DNA: TGCAGTGCTAGGCGGACAGGGTCCATGGGGGGCTACACCTTC
CDR3 protein: CSARRTGSMGGYTF

D gene: -
J gene: TRBJ2-7
V gene: TRBV20-1
clone size: -
CDR3 DNA: TGCAGTGCTAGACGCAGGGCGGGCTACGAGCAGTACTTC
CDR3 protein: CSARRRAGYEQYF